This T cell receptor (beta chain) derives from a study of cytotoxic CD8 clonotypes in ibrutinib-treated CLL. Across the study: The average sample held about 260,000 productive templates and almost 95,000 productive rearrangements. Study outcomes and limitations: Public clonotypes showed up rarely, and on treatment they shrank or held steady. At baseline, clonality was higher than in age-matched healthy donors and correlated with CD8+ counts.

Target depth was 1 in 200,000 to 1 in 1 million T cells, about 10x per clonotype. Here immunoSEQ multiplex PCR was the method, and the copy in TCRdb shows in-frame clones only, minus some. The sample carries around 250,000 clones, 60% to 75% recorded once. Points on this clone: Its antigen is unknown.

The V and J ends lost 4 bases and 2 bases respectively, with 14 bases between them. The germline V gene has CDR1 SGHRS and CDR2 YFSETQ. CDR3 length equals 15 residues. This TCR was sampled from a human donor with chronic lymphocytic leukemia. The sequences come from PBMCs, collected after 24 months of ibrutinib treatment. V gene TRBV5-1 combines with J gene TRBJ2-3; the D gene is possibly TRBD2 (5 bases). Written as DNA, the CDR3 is TGCGCCAGCAGCCGAGTCGGGGATACCACAGATACGCAGTATTTT. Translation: CASSRVGDTTDTQYF.